This T cell receptor beta chain comes out of a study of naive and memory T cell subsets. Study-level points and caveats: A few larger clonotypes appeared in naive repertoires, especially CD8, possibly memory cells re-expressing CD45RA.

There are 16 residues in the CDR3. Germline values: CDR1 DFQATT, CDR2 SNEGSKA (reference sequence). Trimming removed 1 base from V and 3 bases from J, with 18 bases in between. This clonotype was observed a few times. Its matching antigen is unknown. Two oligonucleotides, mixed equimolar, formed the beta constant-region primer covering TRBC1 and TRBC2. Nested alpha and beta constant-region primers with the SP2 primer drove four PCR rounds on ligated cDNA. From the UMI-ligation and nested PCR reads, TCRdb called clonotypes with MiXCR, one entry per CDR3 protein. The data hold roughly 97,000 distinct CDR3 sequences, with 13% to 15% observed a single time.

The V call is TRBV20-1, the J call TRBJ1-2; the D is unclear. Material: naive CD8+ T cells from blood. This clonotype originated in a human donor in good health. As DNA, the CDR3 is TGCAGTGCTAGAGTTGCGGCGGAGGTGGCGGACTATGGCTACACCTTC. Its protein is CSARVAAEVADYGYTF.